Below are 25 T cell receptor beta chains sequenced from a single sample in a study of blood T cell repertoires in COVID-19. The method was immunoSEQ multiplex PCR; TCRdb's version includes in-frame clones alone and lacks a portion of them. The table lists some 270,000 clones, around 85% of them singletons, with 0.7% to 0.9% in the top ten. The material sequenced was peripheral blood. The source is a human donor with COVID-19, enrolled during active disease. The donor label of this sample is uncertain.

The rearrangement links TRBV18 to TRBJ2-5, with 7 positions matching TRBD2. The ends lost 1 base at V and 5 bases at J; junction bases unmatched: 7. Per the germline V gene, CDR1 is KGHSH and CDR2 is LQKENI. This CDR3 comprises 15 residues. The CDR3 reads CASSPRGDYLETQYF. The CDR3 coding sequence is TGTGCCAGCTCACCACGAGGGGACTACCTGGAGACCCAGTACTTC. Based on the CDR3 plus reference TRBV18 and TRBJ2-5, the full variable domain is NAGVMQNPRHLVRRRGQEARLRCSPMKGHSHVYWYRQLPEEGLKFMVYLQKENIIDESGMPKERFSAEFPKEGPSILRIQQVVRGDSAAYFCASSPRGDYLETQYFGPGTRLLVL.

The genes are TRBV5-1 and TRBJ2-7; 8 bases map to TRBD2. From germline, CDR1 is SGHRS and CDR2 YFSETQ. This CDR3 comprises 15 residues. The ends lost 4 bases at V and 1 base at J; junction bases unmatched: 7. The CDR3 loop is CASSTAGGLSYEQYF. CDR3 nucleotides: TGCGCCAGCAGCACCGCGGGGGGCCTTTCCTACGAGCAGTACTTC.

The chain carries TRBV7-2 and TRBJ2-2, with 10 positions matching TRBD2. Trimming at V came to 5 bases and at J to 8 bases, leaving 14 bases not matched to a gene. The CDR3 is 17 amino acids. Germline CDR1 SGHTA, CDR2 FQGNSA. CDR3 protein: CASSSGLAEGRRGELFF. CDR3 DNA: TGTGCCAGCAGCAGCGGACTAGCGGAGGGAAGGAGAGGGGAGCTGTTTTTT.

V and J are TRBV6-5 and TRBJ1-6, with a possible D match to TRBD1 (6 bases). The CDR3 consists of 14 residues. V shed 8 bases and J shed 9 bases, with 17 bases lying between them. CDR1 and CDR2 (germline): MNHEY, SVGAGI. The CDR3 sequence: CASDRSGSSSPLHF. In nucleotides, the CDR3 is TGTGCCAGCGACAGGTCTGGGAGCTCTTCACCCCTCCACTTT.

This CDR3 reads CASSQDRDGNTIYF. For the CDR3, the DNA is TGCGCCAGCAGCCAAGACAGGGACGGAAACACCATATATTTT. The chain carries TRBV5-1 and TRBJ1-3, with 7 bases matching TRBD1. The CDR3 loop spans 14 amino acids. Trimming removed 4 bases from V and 4 bases from J; junction bases left unmatched: 5. Germline values: CDR1 SGHRS, CDR2 YFSETQ.

This CDR3 reads CASSLPTRLRAFF. In DNA, the CDR3 is TGTGCCAGCAGCCTTCCGACCCGGCTGCGGGCTTTCTTT. The chain combines TRBV7-2 with TRBJ1-1; D not certain. The V and J ends lost 5 bases and 11 bases respectively, with 18 bases between them. The CDR3 is 13 residues long. The germline CDR1 and CDR2 sequences are SGHTA and FQGNSA.

The gene calls are TRBV28 and TRBJ1-1; TRBD1 matches 7 bases. V lost 1 base to trimming and J lost 5 bases; unmatched junction nucleotides: 4. Germline V CDR1 and CDR2: MDHEN, SYDVKM. The CDR3 loop spans 14 amino acids. The CDR3 nucleotides are TGTGCCAGCAGTTTATCCGGGACAGCTACTGAAGCTTTCTTT. Translating it yields CASSLSGTATEAFF.

This clone was found once. CDR3 in amino acids: CASSPGTANSPLHF. In nucleotides, the CDR3 is TGTGCCAGCAGCCCAGGGACAGCCAATTCACCCCTCCACTTT. V is TRBV28 and J is TRBJ1-6; 7 bases line up with TRBD1. There are 14 residues in the CDR3. Germline V gene data show CDR1 as MDHEN and CDR2 as SYDVKM. V was clipped by 6 bases and J by 7 bases; unmatched bases: 6.

A single count supports this clone. This chain links TRBV3-1 (or the pseudogene TRBV3-2) with TRBJ2-1; TRBD2 is a possible D gene (6 bases). The V gene lost 5 bases and the J gene lost 9 bases, with 11 bases spanning the gap. CDR3 length equals 12 residues. Germline-derived CDR1 and CDR2 are LGHDT and YNNKEL (reference sequence). The CDR3 here is CASSFVGGEQFF. The DNA of the CDR3 is TGTGCCAGCAGCTTCGTGGGGGGTGAGCAGTTCTTC.

The gene calls are TRBV6-5 and TRBJ1-2, with D tentatively TRBD1 (6 bases). The CDR3 covers 14 residues. Germline V CDR1 and CDR2: MNHEY, SVGAGI. Between the trimmed V and J ends, which lost 5 bases and 4 bases, there was a span of 14 bases. The CDR3 nucleotides are TGTGCCAGCAGTCTCTTACAGGGTTTCTATGGCTACACCTTC. Translated, it gives CASSLLQGFYGYTF.

This sequence joins TRBV18 and TRBJ2-1; D unresolved. Germline V CDR1 and CDR2: KGHSH, LQKENI. The CDR3 is 17 residues long. V was shortened by 3 bases and J by 0 bases, with 15 bases between the two germline ends. CDR3 sequence: CASSPRSPRSSYNEQFF. CDR3 DNA: TGTGCCAGCTCACCTAGAAGCCCTAGGAGCTCCTACAATGAGCAGTTCTTC.

The chain uses TRBV7-9 and TRBJ2-2, with D tentatively TRBD1 (6 bases). CDR1 SEHNR and CDR2 FQNEAQ come from the germline V gene (reference sequence). V was trimmed by 5 bases and J by 0 bases, leaving 19 bases between them. CDR3 length equals 18 residues. The CDR3 reads CASSPLGDGTPNTGELFF. CDR3 coding DNA: TGTGCCAGCAGCCCACTGGGGGACGGGACACCGAACACCGGGGAGCTGTTTTTT.

V and J are TRBV7-6 and TRBJ2-2, with D maybe TRBD2 (6 bases). The CDR3 consists of 15 residues. Trimming took off 5 bases at V and 4 bases at J, with 14 bases between the two ends. CDR1 and CDR2 from the germline V gene are SGHVS and FNYEAQ. The CDR3 region has the DNA TGTGCCAGCAGCATGAGTCTGGGGGGCACCGGGGAGCTGTTTTTT. It encodes CASSMSLGGTGELFF.

J is TRBJ2-2 and V is TRBV7-8; 12 positions match TRBD1. Germline trimming cut 2 bases from V and 3 bases from J; bases unmatched to any gene: 7. This CDR3 is 18 amino acids long. Germline V gene data show CDR1 as SGHVS and CDR2 as FQNEAQ. The CDR3 loop reads CASSLPGQGARHTGELFF. As DNA, the CDR3 is TGTGCCAGCAGCTTACCGGGACAGGGGGCACGTCACACCGGGGAGCTGTTTTTT.

The V call is TRBV5-6, the J call TRBJ1-5; TRBD1 aligns across 9 bases. Trimming removed 4 bases from V and 6 bases from J; junction bases left unmatched: 8. The CDR3 has 15 residues. From germline, CDR1 is SGHDT and CDR2 YYEEEE. The CDR3 coding sequence is TGTGCCAGCAGCAAAGACAGGGGGAGAGGTCAGCCCCAGCATTTT. Translating gives CASSKDRGRGQPQHF.

Only one count was recorded for this clone. The chain carries TRBV9 and TRBJ2-3; D may be TRBD2 (5 bases). V was shortened by 0 bases and J by 2 bases, with 13 bases between the two germline ends. The CDR3 is 16 residues long. The V gene's germline CDR1 is SGDLS and CDR2 YYNGEE. The CDR3 nucleotides read TGTGCCAGCAGCGTAGTATTCGGCGGGTTCACAGATACGCAGTATTTT. Translation: CASSVVFGGFTDTQYF.

V is TRBV4-3 and J is TRBJ1-4; D call uncertain. CDR1 and CDR2 from the germline V gene are LGHNA and YSLEER. This CDR3 has 14 amino acids. The V end was cut by 0 bases, the J end by 8 bases, with 10 bases between. CDR3 amino acids: CASSQDLRGEKLFF. CDR3 sequence (DNA): TGCGCCAGCAGCCAAGATCTTCGCGGGGAAAAACTGTTTTTT.

V and J are TRBV6-1 and TRBJ1-6; D is possibly TRBD1 (6 bases). Per germline, CDR1 MNHNS and CDR2 SASEGT. The length of the CDR3 is 17 residues. V was clipped by 2 bases and J by 7 bases, with 18 bases between them. The CDR3 region is CASSERPVQRGNSPLHF. The CDR3 coding sequence is TGTGCCAGCAGTGAACGGCCAGTGCAGAGGGGGAATTCACCCCTCCACTTT.

In this sample, this clone turned up a few times. CDR3: CASSRGQGDAEKLFF. The CDR3 nucleotides read TGTGCCAGCTCACGCGGACAGGGAGATGCTGAAAAACTGTTTTTT. The V call is TRBV18, the J call TRBJ1-4; 8 nucleotides align to TRBD1. CDR3 size: 15 residues. Germline lookup yields CDR1 KGHSH and CDR2 LQKENI. V gave up 4 bases and J gave up 7 bases; unmatched junction bases: 8. Full variable domain (rest looked up from reference TRBV18 and TRBJ1-4): NAGVMQNPRHLVRRRGQEARLRCSPMKGHSHVYWYRQLPEEGLKFMVYLQKENIIDESGMPKERFSAEFPKEGPSILRIQQVVRGDSAAYFCASSRGQGDAEKLFFGSGTQLSVL.

This rearrangement joins TRBV6-5 to TRBJ1-1; D gene ambiguous. Germline CDR1 and CDR2: MNHEY and SVGAGI. CDR3 length: 12 residues. V was shortened by 7 bases and J by 10 bases, with 16 bases between the two germline ends. The CDR3 bases are TGTGCCAGCACTCGCCTCGGGGATGTAGCTTTCTTT. Translated: CASTRLGDVAFF.

The rearrangement links TRBV6-5 to TRBJ1-2; D remains ambiguous. With 10 bases removed from V and 4 bases from J, the gap between germline ends came to 16 bases. CDR3 size: 13 residues. CDR1 is MNHEY and CDR2 is SVGAGI in the germline V gene. CDR3 protein: CATLPQETYGYTF. CDR3 bases: TGTGCCACCCTCCCCCAGGAAACCTATGGCTACACCTTC.

For the CDR3, the DNA is TGCGCCAGCAGCCCCCCCACAGCGAACACTGAAGCTTTCTTT. This codes for CASSPPTANTEAFF. The chain combines TRBV5-1 with TRBJ1-1; D gene unclear. The CDR3 length is 14 residues. Per germline, CDR1 SGHRS and CDR2 YFSETQ. Deletions cut 4 bases from V and 1 base from J, with 11 bases between. The variable domain in full, completed from reference TRBV5-1 and TRBJ1-1, reads KAGVTQTPRYLIKTRGQQVTLSCSPISGHRSVSWYQQTPGQGLQFLFEYFSETQRNKGNFPGRFSGRQFSNSRSEMNVSTLELGDSALYLCASSPPTANTEAFFGQGTRLTVV.

V is TRBV6-5 and J is TRBJ2-1; TRBD2 agrees at 7 bases. This CDR3 contains 14 residues. Germline CDR1 reads MNHEY; CDR2 reads SVGAGI. After removal of 2 bases from V and 15 bases from J, the junction contained 13 bases not matched to a gene. The CDR3 reads CASSYAASGANGFF. CDR3 in DNA: TGTGCCAGCAGTTACGCGGCTAGCGGAGCCAATGGGTTCTTC.

The V gene is TRBV5-6, the J gene TRBJ2-5; a possible D gene is TRBD1 (6 bases). Trimming stripped 3 bases from V and 1 base from J, with 13 bases between. Germline CDR1 is SGHDT and CDR2 is YYEEEE. This CDR3 region has 15 residues. The CDR3 DNA reads TGTGCCAGCAGCTCGCCCCAGGGGAGCCAAGAGACCCAGTACTTC. Amino acid sequence: CASSSPQGSQETQYF. The complete variable domain, with remaining parts taken from reference TRBV5-6 and TRBJ2-5, reads DAGVTQSPTHLIKTRGQQVTLRCSPKSGHDTVSWYQQALGQGPQFIFQYYEEEERQRGNFPDRFSGHQFPNYSSELNVNALLLGDSALYLCASSSPQGSQETQYFGPGTRLLVL.

This clone appeared once. This same CDR3 is encoded by further DNA sequences in the sample. The CDR3 reads CASTGSANEKLFF. The CDR3 region has the DNA TGTGCCAGTACGGGATCAGCTAATGAAAAACTGTTTTTT. The chain has TRBV19 and TRBJ1-4, with unresolved D. The germline V gene encodes CDR1 LNHDA and CDR2 SQIVND (reference sequence). The CDR3 extends over 13 amino acids. V gave up 7 bases and J gave up 3 bases, with 9 bases separating them.